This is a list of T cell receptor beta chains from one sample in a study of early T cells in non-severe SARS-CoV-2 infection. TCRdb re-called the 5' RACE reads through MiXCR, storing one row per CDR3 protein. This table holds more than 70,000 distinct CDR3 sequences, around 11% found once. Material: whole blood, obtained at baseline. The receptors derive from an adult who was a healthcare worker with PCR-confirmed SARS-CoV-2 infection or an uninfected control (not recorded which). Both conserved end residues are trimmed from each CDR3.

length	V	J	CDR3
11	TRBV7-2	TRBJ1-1	ASSLTEGTEAF
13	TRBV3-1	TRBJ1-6	ASGDTGQASSPLH
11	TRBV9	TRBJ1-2	ASSVEGVDGYT
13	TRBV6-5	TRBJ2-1	ASSYRGLNYNEQF
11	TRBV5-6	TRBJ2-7	ASRQVSMGEQY
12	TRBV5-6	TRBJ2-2	ASSPIRGTGELF
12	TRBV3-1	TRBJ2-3	ASSQQRNTDTQY
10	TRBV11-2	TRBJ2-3	ASSLVVDTQY
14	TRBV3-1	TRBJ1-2	ASSQDFAAIPYGYT
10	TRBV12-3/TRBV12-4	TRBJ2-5	ASSPYEETQY
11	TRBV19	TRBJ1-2	ASTRTAGYGYT
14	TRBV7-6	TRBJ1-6	ASSLGGQGYDSPLH
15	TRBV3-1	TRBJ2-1	ASSPRLAGGLNNEQF
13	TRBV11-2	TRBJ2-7	ASSLTGTGAYEQY
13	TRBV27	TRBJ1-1	ASSPHGQPFTEAF